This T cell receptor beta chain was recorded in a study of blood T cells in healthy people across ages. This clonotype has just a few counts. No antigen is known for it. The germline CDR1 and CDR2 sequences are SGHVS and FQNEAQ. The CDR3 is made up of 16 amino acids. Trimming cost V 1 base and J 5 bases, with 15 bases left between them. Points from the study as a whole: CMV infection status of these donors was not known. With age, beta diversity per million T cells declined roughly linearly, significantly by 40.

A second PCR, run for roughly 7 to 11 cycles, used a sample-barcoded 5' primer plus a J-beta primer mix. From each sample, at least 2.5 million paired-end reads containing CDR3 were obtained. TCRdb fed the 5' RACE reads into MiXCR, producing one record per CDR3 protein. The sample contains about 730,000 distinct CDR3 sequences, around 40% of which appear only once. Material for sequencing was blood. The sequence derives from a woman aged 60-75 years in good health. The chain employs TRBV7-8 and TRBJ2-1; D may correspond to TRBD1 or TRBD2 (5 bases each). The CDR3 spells CASSLVFGGGNNEQFF. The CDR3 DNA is TGTGCCAGCAGCTTAGTTTTTGGGGGTGGGAACAATGAGCAGTTCTTC.